The present entry profiles one TCR beta chain with its context. Antigen unknown. Synthesis of TCR cDNA relied on 5'RACE template switching, which attached a universal primer site and UMIs. TCRdb reprocessed the 5' RACE reads with MiXCR, giving one entry per CDR3 protein. The table records around 70,000 distinct CDR3 sequences, roughly 6.9% of them present only once. This sample stems from a study of T cells after yellow fever vaccination. CDR3 length equals 13 residues. Germline V lookup: CDR1 SGHAT, CDR2 FQNNGV. V dropped 5 bases and J dropped 10 bases, with 15 bases sitting between them. Whole-study results and caveats: It was a small share of clonotypes that appeared in both CD4 and CD8 compartments. Abundant bulk-population clonotypes could contaminate the FACS-sorted repertoires.

V usage is TRBV11-2 and J usage is TRBJ1-5; D gene unclear. The specimen comprised CD8+ T cells sorted from PBMCs, sampled 5 to 6 days after the first yellow fever vaccination. The sequence came from a man aged 18 to 30 who received the YFV17D yellow fever vaccine. CDR3 sequence: CASSPRSGSPQHF. The CDR3 DNA is TGTGCCAGCAGCCCCAGGAGCGGGAGCCCCCAGCATTTT.